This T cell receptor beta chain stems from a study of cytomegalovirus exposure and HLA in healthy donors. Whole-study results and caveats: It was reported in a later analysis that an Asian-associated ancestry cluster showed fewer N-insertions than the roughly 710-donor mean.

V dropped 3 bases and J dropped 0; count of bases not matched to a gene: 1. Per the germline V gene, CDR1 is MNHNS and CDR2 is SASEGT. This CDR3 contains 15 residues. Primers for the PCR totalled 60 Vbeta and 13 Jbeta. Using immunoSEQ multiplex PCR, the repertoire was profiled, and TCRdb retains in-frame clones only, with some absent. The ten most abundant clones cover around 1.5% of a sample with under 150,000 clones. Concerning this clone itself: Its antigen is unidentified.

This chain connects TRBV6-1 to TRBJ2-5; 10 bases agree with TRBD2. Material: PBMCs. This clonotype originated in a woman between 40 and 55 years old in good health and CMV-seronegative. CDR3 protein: CASSDGLADQETQYF. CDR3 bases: TGTGCCAGCAGTGACGGACTAGCGGACCAAGAGACCCAGTACTTC.